This TCR beta chain was documented in a study of cytomegalovirus exposure and HLA in healthy donors. Study-level background: Unique TCRs numbering around 80 million, obtained from HLA-typed donors, made up an early data release.

As to this clone: Its antigen is unidentified.

The CDR3 consists of 14 residues. Germline-derived CDR1 and CDR2 are SGDLS and YYNGEE. Trimming pared 0 bases from V and 1 base from J, leaving 7 bases between. The PCR employed 60 Vbeta primers together with 13 Jbeta primers. Assay used: immunoSEQ multiplex PCR; TCRdb lists only in-frame clones, some missing. The sample shows about 100,000 clones, around 74% of them seen only once. Whole-study results and caveats: What was likely a sequencing artifact was a cluster of highly shared sequence variants. According to an earlier analysis, most TCR beta V segments yielded productive rearrangements about 90% or about 30% of the time.

This clonotype originated in a woman aged 65 to 85 in good health and CMV-seropositive. The source material was PBMCs. V is TRBV9 and J is TRBJ2-5; no clear D. The CDR3 nucleotides are TGTGCCAGCAGCGTAGACATCCTCCAAGAGACCCAGTACTTC. Protein: CASSVDILQETQYF. Full variable domain (missing parts from reference TRBV9 and TRBJ2-5): DSGVTQTPKHLITATGQRVTLRCSPRSGDLSVYWYQQSLDQGLQFLIQYYNGEERAKGNILERFSAQQFPDLHSELNLSSLELGDSALYFCASSVDILQETQYFGPGTRLLVL.